These 15 T cell receptor beta chains share one sample of origin, sequenced in a study of vaccination and CD4 T cells after COVID-19. As to treatment: roughly 11-day PBMC culture with coronavirus spike peptide pools or control peptides (ViraFEST assay). Sequencing of the DNA from cultured CD4+ T cells was carried out with the Oncomine TCR Beta short-read assay. TCRdb reprocessed the PCR reads via MiXCR and lists one record per CDR3 protein. This sample has about 14,000 distinct CDR3 sequences, with 55% found just once. These receptors' targets are unknown. The sequenced sample consisted of CD4+ T cells from blood, cultured in vitro. The source of these receptors is a human donor who had recovered from COVID-19.

This clonotype was seen a handful of times. V is TRBV20-1 and J is TRBJ2-3; a possible D gene is TRBD2 (5 bases). The CDR3 covers 15 residues. Trimming removed 4 bases at V and 4 bases at J, with 18 bases between. Germline assignment: CDR1 DFQATT and CDR2 SNEGSKA (reference sequence). The CDR3 nucleotides read TGCAGTGCTATCGTCGGGGTAGCGAGTTCAGATACGCAGTATTTT. Translated, it gives CSAIVGVASSDTQYF.

The chain combines TRBV5-1 with TRBJ2-7, with D possibly being TRBD1 or TRBD2 (5 bases each). The CDR3 is made up of 12 amino acids. Between the trimmed V and J ends, which lost 3 bases and 6 bases, there was a span of 10 bases. Germline V gene sequence: CDR1 SGHRS, CDR2 YFSETQ. This CDR3 reads CASSYGDGEQYF. CDR3 sequence (DNA): TGCGCCAGCAGCTATGGGGACGGCGAGCAGTACTTC.

The chain combines TRBV20-1 with TRBJ2-3, with D unresolved. This CDR3 contains 11 residues. V dropped 5 bases and J dropped 8 bases, with 11 bases sitting between them. From germline, CDR1 is DFQATT and CDR2 SNEGSKA (reference sequence). The CDR3, as DNA: TGCAGTGCTGTTTTAGAGGCTACGCAGTATTTT. Its translation is CSAVLEATQYF.

The chain recombines TRBV6-4 with TRBJ2-7, with D perhaps being TRBD1 or TRBD2 (5 bases each). This CDR3 is 18 amino acids long. V lost 0 bases and J 4 bases, leaving 22 bases between the germline ends. Germline V gene sequence: CDR1 MRHNA, CDR2 SNTAGT. The CDR3 loop is CASSDSTPRGVNEYEQYF. In DNA form, the CDR3 reads TGTGCCAGCAGTGACTCGACCCCGAGGGGAGTAAATGAGTACGAGCAGTACTTC.

V and J are TRBV7-3 and TRBJ2-3; D not resolved. There are 12 residues in the CDR3. V was cut by 6 bases and J by 5 bases, with 9 bases left in between. In germline, CDR1 is SGHTA, CDR2 FQGTGA. CDR3 in DNA: TGTGCCAGCAGTCGTGATGAAGATACGCAGTATTTT. Protein: CASSRDEDTQYF.

CDR3 sequence reads: CASSLGSSGNQPQHF. CDR3 bases: TGTGCCAGCAGCTTAGGATCCTCCGGGAATCAGCCCCAGCATTTT. The V gene is TRBV7-8, the J gene TRBJ1-5; no reliable D call. Germline CDR1 reads SGHVS; CDR2 reads FQNEAQ. The V end lost 1 base, the J end lost 4 bases, and 11 bases lay between the germline ends. CDR3 length: 15 residues.

This chain connects TRBV5-1 to TRBJ2-3; perhaps TRBD2 as D (5 bases). Germline V lookup: CDR1 SGHRS, CDR2 YFSETQ. The CDR3 is 13 amino acids. Between the trimmed V and J ends, which lost 7 bases and 1 base, there was a span of 10 bases. The DNA for the CDR3 is TGCGCCAGCGGCGGGCGACGCACAGATACGCAGTATTTT. Translating it yields CASGGRRTDTQYF.

This rearrangement joins TRBV20-1 to TRBJ1-5; D gene uncertain. Looked up from germline, CDR1 is DFQATT and CDR2 is SNEGSKA (reference sequence). The CDR3 has 20 residues. Trimming removed 8 bases from V and 0 bases from J, with 32 bases in between. CDR3 nucleotides: TGCAGTCCCACCTTTAGCTTCAGAGGGTCCATCTCATATAGCAATCAGCCCCAGCATTTT. The encoded protein is CSPTFSFRGSISYSNQPQHF.

This clonotype was observed a few times. The genes are TRBV6-5 and TRBJ1-5, with no clear D. The V end lost 4 bases, the J end lost 5 bases, and 15 bases lay between the germline ends. This CDR3 comprises 15 residues. CDR1 is MNHEY, CDR2 SVGAGI, per germline. CDR3 residues: CASSLDATHHQPQHF. DNA of the CDR3: TGTGCCAGCAGTTTAGACGCAACGCACCATCAGCCCCAGCATTTT.

The chain combines TRBV5-1 with TRBJ2-5; TRBD2 matches 7 bases. Germline V CDR1 and CDR2: SGHRS, YFSETQ. The CDR3 runs 17 residues. After removal of 4 bases from V and 1 base from J, the junction contained 13 bases not matched to a gene. DNA for the CDR3: TGCGCCAGCAGCCCGACACTGGCGGGAGAAACCCAAGAGACCCAGTACTTC. Protein product: CASSPTLAGETQETQYF.

This clonotype was seen a few times. This chain joins TRBV6-1 and TRBJ2-2, with D perhaps TRBD1 or TRBD2 (5 bases each). CDR1 and CDR2 from the germline V gene are MNHNS and SASEGT. The CDR3 runs to 15 residues. The V gene lost 6 bases and the J gene lost 0 bases, with 11 bases spanning the gap. The CDR3: CASSSGTANTGELFF. The CDR3 coding sequence is TGTGCCAGCAGCTCCGGGACGGCGAACACCGGGGAGCTGTTTTTT.

This CDR3 is CASSLRREGNNEQFF. CDR3 sequence (DNA): TGTGCCAGCAGCTTAAGGCGGGAGGGAAACAATGAGCAGTTCTTC. The rearrangement joins TRBV7-9 to TRBJ2-1; TRBD2 matches 9 bases. V shed 2 bases, J shed 5 bases, and the junction held 4 bases outside the gene matches. Germline V CDR1 and CDR2: SEHNR, FQNEAQ (reference sequence). The length of the CDR3 is 15 residues.

This clonotype turned up a few times. The chain combines TRBV6-5 with TRBJ1-2, with TRBD1 identical over 8 bases. Germline V gene sequence: CDR1 MNHEY, CDR2 SVGAGI. V was pared by 2 bases and J by 8 bases, with 7 bases of the junction left unmatched. This CDR3 is built from 14 residues. This chain's CDR3 is CASSYPTGEKGYTF. Written as DNA, the CDR3 is TGTGCCAGCAGTTACCCGACAGGGGAGAAAGGCTACACCTTC.

In regard to this clonotype: The junction and the germline gene differ at one end; a read error may be behind it. The chain combines TRBV7-9 with TRBJ1-2, with D maybe TRBD1 (6 bases). Germline CDR1 is SEHNR and CDR2 is FQNEAQ (reference sequence). The CDR3 runs 14 residues. The DNA for the CDR3 is TGTGCCAGCAGTTTAGTAGGGGGTAGCTATGGCTACACCTTC. This codes for CASSLVGGSYGYTF.

There are a few counts of this clonotype. The chain carries TRBV20-1 and TRBJ2-7, with D perhaps given as TRBD1 or TRBD2 (6 bases each). The V and J ends lost 4 bases and 3 bases respectively, with 19 bases between them. This CDR3 is 15 amino acids long. Per the germline V gene, CDR1 is DFQATT and CDR2 is SNEGSKA (reference sequence). The CDR3 spells CSAKVPGALLYEQYF. The CDR3 coding sequence is TGCAGTGCTAAGGTCCCGGGGGCCCTACTCTACGAGCAGTACTTC.